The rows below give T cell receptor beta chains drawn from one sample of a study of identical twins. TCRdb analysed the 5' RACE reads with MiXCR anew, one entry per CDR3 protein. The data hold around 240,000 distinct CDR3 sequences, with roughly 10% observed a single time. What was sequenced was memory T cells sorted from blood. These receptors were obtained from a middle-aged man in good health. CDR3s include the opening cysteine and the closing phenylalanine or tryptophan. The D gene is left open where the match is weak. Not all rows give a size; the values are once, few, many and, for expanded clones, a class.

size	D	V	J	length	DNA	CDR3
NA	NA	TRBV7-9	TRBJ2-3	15	TGTGCCAGCAGCCATGCCAGGGGCCGGACAGATACGCAGTATTTT	CASSHARGRTDTQYF
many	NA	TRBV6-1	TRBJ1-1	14	TGTGCCAGCAGTGAGGGTTCGGGTAACACTGAAGCTTTCTTT	CASSEGSGNTEAFF
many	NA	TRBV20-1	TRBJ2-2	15	TGCAGTGCTAGGTCGGACAGCCCGAACACCGGGGAGCTGTTTTTT	CSARSDSPNTGELFF
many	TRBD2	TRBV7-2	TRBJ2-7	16	TGTGCCAGCAGCTTAGCGCCCCTAGCGGGGGCATCCGAGCAGTACTTC	CASSLAPLAGASEQYF
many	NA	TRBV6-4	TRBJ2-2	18	TGTGCCAGCAGTCGACTCCGGGACATCGGCAAAAACACCGGGGAGCTGTTTTTT	CASSRLRDIGKNTGELFF
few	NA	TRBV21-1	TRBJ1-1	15	TGTGCCAGCAGCAACAGACTTTCTCACTGGACAGGGGATTTCTTT	CASSNRLSHWTGDFF
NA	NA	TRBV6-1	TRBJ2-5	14	TGTGCCAGCAGCACAAATCCGGGGGAAGAGACCCAGTACTTC	CASSTNPGEETQYF
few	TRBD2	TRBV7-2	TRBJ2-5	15	TGTGCCAGCAGCTTACCGGGAGGTCCCCAAGAGACCCAGTACTTC	CASSLPGGPQETQYF
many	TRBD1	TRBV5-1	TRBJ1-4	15	TGCGCCAGCAAGAATACAGGGGGCTTGTTGGAAAAACTGTTTTTT	CASKNTGGLLEKLFF
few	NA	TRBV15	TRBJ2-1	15	TGTGCCACCAGCAGGCTCGGCGGGTTTCGGAATGAGCAGTTCTTC	CATSRLGGFRNEQFF
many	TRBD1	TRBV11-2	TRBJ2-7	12	TGTGCCAGCAGCTACCTAGGACAGGCTCCCTACTTC	CASSYLGQAPYF